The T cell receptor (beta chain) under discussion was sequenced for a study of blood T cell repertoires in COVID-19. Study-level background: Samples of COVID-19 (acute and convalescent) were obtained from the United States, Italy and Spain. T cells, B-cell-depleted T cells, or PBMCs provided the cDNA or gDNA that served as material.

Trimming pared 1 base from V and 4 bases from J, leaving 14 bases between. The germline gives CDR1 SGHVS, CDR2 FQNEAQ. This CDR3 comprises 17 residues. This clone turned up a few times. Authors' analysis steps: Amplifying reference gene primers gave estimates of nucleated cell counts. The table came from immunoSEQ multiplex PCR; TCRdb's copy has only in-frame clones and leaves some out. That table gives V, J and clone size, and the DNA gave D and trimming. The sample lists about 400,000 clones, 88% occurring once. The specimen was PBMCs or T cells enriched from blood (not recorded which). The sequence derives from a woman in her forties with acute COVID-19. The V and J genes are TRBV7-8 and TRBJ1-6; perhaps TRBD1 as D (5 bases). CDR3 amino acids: CASSLGPRTLYNSPLHF. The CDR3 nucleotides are TGTGCCAGCAGCTTAGGTCCGAGGACACTATATAATTCACCCCTCCACTTT.